This TCR beta chain was obtained from a study of blood T cells in healthy people across ages. CDR3 length equals 14 residues. The V and J ends lost 1 base and 4 bases respectively, with 10 bases between them. The germline gives CDR1 MNHEY, CDR2 SMNVEV (reference sequence). A second PCR, run for roughly 6 to 11 cycles, used a sample-barcoded 5' primer plus a J-beta primer mix. TCRdb redid the calling of the 5' RACE reads with MiXCR, one entry per CDR3 protein. Among 1.5 million or so distinct CDR3 sequences listed, 35% to 45% were seen once. In its sample, this clonotype was seen a few times. This receptor was obtained from a young woman in good health. The sample was blood. The chain joins TRBV27 to TRBJ1-2; TRBD1 is a possible D gene (5 bases). The CDR3 region has the DNA TGTGCCAGCAGTTTATTTGGGGGTGGCTATGGCTACACCTTC. It yields the protein CASSLFGGGYGYTF.